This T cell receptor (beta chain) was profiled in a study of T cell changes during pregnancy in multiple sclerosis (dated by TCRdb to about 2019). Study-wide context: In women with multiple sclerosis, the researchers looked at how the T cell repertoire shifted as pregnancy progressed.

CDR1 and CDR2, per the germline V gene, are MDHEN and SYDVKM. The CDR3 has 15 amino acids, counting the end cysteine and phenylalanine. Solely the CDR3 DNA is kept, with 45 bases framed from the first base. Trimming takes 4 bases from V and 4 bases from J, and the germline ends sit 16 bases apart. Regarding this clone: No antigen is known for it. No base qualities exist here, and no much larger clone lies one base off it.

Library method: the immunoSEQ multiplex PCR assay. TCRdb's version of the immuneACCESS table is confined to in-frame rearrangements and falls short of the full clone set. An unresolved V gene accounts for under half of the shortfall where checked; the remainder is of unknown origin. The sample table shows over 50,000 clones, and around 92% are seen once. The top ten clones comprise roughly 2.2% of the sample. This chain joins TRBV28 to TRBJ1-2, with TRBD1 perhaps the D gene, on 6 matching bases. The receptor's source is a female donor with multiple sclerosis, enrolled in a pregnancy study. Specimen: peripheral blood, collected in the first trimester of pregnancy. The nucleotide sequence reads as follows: TGTGCCAGCAGTTCTAGGGGGGAGGGAGGCTATGGCTACACCTTC. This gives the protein CASSSRGEGGYGYTF.